Presented here are 17 T cell receptor beta chains from one specimen sequenced in a study of blood T cell repertoires in COVID-19. Assay: immunoSEQ multiplex PCR; the TCRdb copy retains only in-frame clones and omits some. The sample lists more than 85,000 clones; approximately 80% were seen once. The sample comprised peripheral blood. These receptors came from a woman of 80 years or more with active or convalescent COVID-19.

V and J are TRBV7-3 and TRBJ2-5; D possibly corresponds to TRBD1 (6 bases). Trimming removed 2 bases at V and 4 bases at J, with 14 bases between. Looked up from germline, CDR1 is SGHTA and CDR2 is FQGTGA. The CDR3 totals 15 residues. The CDR3 region is CASSLLGGSGETQYF. The CDR3 nucleotides are TGTGCCAGCAGCTTACTTGGGGGCTCGGGAGAGACCCAGTACTTC.

The rearrangement links TRBV4-2 to TRBJ2-7; 7 bases line up with TRBD1. The V gene's germline CDR1 is LGHNA and CDR2 YNFKEQ. The CDR3 contains 14 residues. V lost 1 base to trimming and J lost 3 bases; unmatched junction nucleotides: 3. The CDR3 DNA reads as TGTGCCAGCAGCCAAGTGGGACAGATCTACGAGCAGTACTTC. Its protein is CASSQVGQIYEQYF.

This chain links TRBV5-4 with TRBJ2-1; 9 positions agree with TRBD2. Germline CDR1 reads SGHNT; CDR2 reads YYREEE (reference sequence). This CDR3 region has 14 residues. Trimming cost V 4 bases and J 10 bases; bases outside gene matches: 9. The CDR3 here is CASSARIAGDEQFF. CDR3 sequence (DNA): TGTGCCAGCAGCGCCCGGATAGCGGGAGACGAGCAGTTCTTC.

The chain combines TRBV6-5 with TRBJ1-2; perhaps TRBD1 as D (6 bases). CDR1 and CDR2 from the germline V gene are MNHEY and SVGAGI. The V end was cut by 5 bases, the J end by 4 bases, with 11 bases between. There are 13 residues in the CDR3. The CDR3 here is CASSPGQTYGYTF. The CDR3 DNA reads as TGTGCCAGCAGTCCCGGACAGACCTATGGCTACACCTTC.

The chain links TRBV7-2 to TRBJ2-3, with a weak D call TRBD2 (5 bases). The CDR3 consists of 15 residues. Trimming took 5 bases from V and 2 from J, leaving 14 bases between them. The V gene's germline CDR1 is SGHTA and CDR2 FQGNSA. CDR3: CASSQLREFTDTQYF. The CDR3 nucleotides are TGTGCCAGCAGCCAACTAAGGGAGTTCACAGATACGCAGTATTTT.

This clone appeared once. The V and J genes are TRBV28 and TRBJ2-3; no clear D. This CDR3 region has 12 residues. CDR1 and CDR2 from the germline V gene are MDHEN and SYDVKM. The V end lost 5 bases, the J end lost 4 bases, and 7 bases lay between the germline ends. The CDR3 sequence is CASSPEPDTQYF. The CDR3, as DNA: TGTGCCAGCAGTCCCGAGCCAGATACGCAGTATTTT. The full variable domain, rest sourced from reference TRBV28 and TRBJ2-3, is DVKVTQSSRYLVKRTGEKVFLECVQDMDHENMFWYRQDPGLGLRLIYFSYDVKMKEKGDIPEGYSVSREKKERFSLILESASTNQTSMYLCASSPEPDTQYFGPGTRLTVL.

The V call is TRBV25-1, the J call TRBJ2-5; unclear D gene. V was cut by 5 bases and J by 1 base, with 8 bases left in between. CDR3 length equals 13 residues. Per germline, CDR1 MGHDK and CDR2 SYGVNS. CDR3: CASSQTLQETQYF. The CDR3 coding sequence is TGTGCCAGCAGTCAGACACTCCAAGAGACCCAGTACTTC.

V and J are TRBV28 and TRBJ1-6; possible D gene TRBD1, 5 bases. The CDR3 runs to 16 residues. V lost 6 bases, J lost 4 bases, and 16 bases lay in between. Germline V gene sequence: CDR1 MDHEN, CDR2 SYDVKM. The CDR3 reads CASRPVGRGYNSPLHF. CDR3 DNA sequence: TGTGCCAGCAGACCCGTCGGGAGGGGTTATAATTCACCCCTCCACTTT.

The V gene is TRBV7-9, the J gene TRBJ2-3; D is possibly TRBD1 (6 bases). Germline CDR1 SEHNR, CDR2 FQNEAQ (reference sequence). CDR3 length: 17 amino acids. Trimming removed 1 base at V and 5 bases at J, with 19 bases between. CDR3: CASSLELGQYIQDTQYF. The CDR3, as DNA: TGTGCCAGCAGCTTAGAGCTAGGACAGTATATCCAAGATACGCAGTATTTT. The full variable domain, in which reference TRBV7-9 and TRBJ2-3 provide the parts outside the CDR3, is DTGVSQNPRHKITKRGQNVTFRCDPISEHNRLYWYRQTLGQGPEFLTYFQNEAQLEKSRLLSDRFSAERPKGSFSTLEIQRTEQGDSAMYLCASSLELGQYIQDTQYFGPGTRLTVL.

CDR3 sequence: CASSLVLGAGEQYF. CDR3 nucleotides: TGTGCCAGCAGCTTAGTTTTGGGAGCGGGTGAGCAGTACTTC. The chain uses TRBV11-2 and TRBJ2-7; D possibly corresponds to TRBD2 (6 bases). Trimming removed 1 base from V and 7 bases from J, with 14 bases in between. This CDR3 has 14 residues. Germline V gives CDR1 SGHAT, CDR2 FQNNGV.

In its sample, this clone was seen a few times. This chain links TRBV3-1 (or the pseudogene TRBV3-2) with TRBJ2-1; D perhaps matches TRBD2 (6 bases). Trimming took off 1 base at V and 4 bases at J, with 11 bases between the two ends. The CDR3 has 15 residues. Germline V CDR1 and CDR2: LGHDT, YNNKEL (reference sequence). CDR3 sequence: CASSQGSGEYNEQFF. The CDR3 region has the DNA TGTGCCAGCAGCCAAGGTAGCGGAGAGTACAATGAGCAGTTCTTC.

CDR3 DNA sequence: TGTGCCAGCAGCGAGGGACACAGCAATCAGCCCCAGCATTTT. Its translation: CASSEGHSNQPQHF. The chain uses TRBV7-3 and TRBJ1-5; D is perhaps TRBD1 (6 bases). The CDR3 sequence is 14 residues long. Germline values: CDR1 SGHTA, CDR2 FQGTGA. V lost 5 bases and J lost 1, with 9 bases in between. The complete variable domain, with remaining parts taken from reference TRBV7-3 and TRBJ1-5, reads GAGVSQTPSNKVTEKGKYVELRCDPISGHTALYWYRQSLGQGPEFLIYFQGTGAADDSGLPNDRFFAVRPEGSVSTLKIQRTERGDSAVYLCASSEGHSNQPQHFGDGTRLSIL.

This chain links TRBV19 with TRBJ1-5; D uncertain. Per the germline V gene, CDR1 is LNHDA and CDR2 is SQIVND (reference sequence). V was trimmed by 1 base and J by 0 bases, leaving 10 bases between them. The CDR3 length is 16 residues. This chain's CDR3 is CASSIGQTNSNQPQHF. DNA of the CDR3: TGTGCCAGTAGTATAGGTCAGACTAATAGCAATCAGCCCCAGCATTTT.

This clone was counted only a few times. The chain recombines TRBV9 with TRBJ1-2, with 9 bases fitting TRBD1. Losses at the gene ends were 0 bases for V and 8 bases for J; bases not matched to a gene: 5. This CDR3 region has 14 residues. The germline CDR1 and CDR2 sequences are SGDLS and YYNGEE. CDR3 coding DNA: TGTGCCAGCAGCGTAGAAGGGACAGGGCTGGGCTACACCTTC. Protein: CASSVEGTGLGYTF.

The chain combines TRBV28 with TRBJ1-2; D is undetermined. Germline-derived CDR1 and CDR2 are MDHEN and SYDVKM. Trimming removed 6 bases from V and 5 bases from J, with 13 bases in between. The CDR3 length is 13 residues. This CDR3 reads CASSLVPRYGYTF. CDR3 DNA sequence: TGTGCCAGCAGCTTGGTGCCGAGGTATGGCTACACCTTC.

V and J are TRBV27 and TRBJ2-1, with a tentative D call TRBD1 (6 bases). The V end lost 2 bases, the J end lost 4 bases, and 9 bases lay between the germline ends. Germline values: CDR1 MNHEY, CDR2 SMNVEV (reference sequence). The CDR3 is 14 amino acids. CDR3 coding DNA: TGTGCCAGCAGTTTAGGGACACTATACAATGAGCAGTTCTTC. It yields the protein CASSLGTLYNEQFF.

This clone was counted once. The chain uses TRBV4-2 and TRBJ2-3; 12 bases map to TRBD2. The length of the CDR3 is 16 residues. The V segment lost 4 bases and the J segment 3 bases; nucleotides outside the gene matches: 5. From germline, CDR1 is LGHNA and CDR2 YNFKEQ. CDR3 DNA sequence: TGTGCCAGCAGCCTCCCGACTAGCGGGAGAACAGATACGCAGTATTTT. Amino acid sequence: CASSLPTSGRTDTQYF.